This TCR beta chain was captured in a study of OX40 agonist ivuxolimab in advanced cancers. The study, taken as a whole, reports: The expanded peripheral T cells' antigen specificity was not determined.

About this clone: What it binds is unknown.

Assay used: immunoSEQ multiplex PCR; TCRdb lists only in-frame clones, some missing. The sample holds tens of thousands of clones, roughly 92% seen once. This TCR came from an adult with an advanced solid tumor such as melanoma, head and neck, liver or kidney cancer. The specimen was CD4+ or CD8+ T cells sorted from blood, collected in a trial of the OX40 agonist ivuxolimab.

The CDR3 bases are TGTGCCAGCAGCGTAGGGGAAACAGATACGCAGTATTTT. It yields the protein CASSVGETDTQYF. V and J are TRBV9 and TRBJ2-3, with D unresolved. V gave up 0 bases and J gave up 3 bases, with 5 bases separating them. The CDR3 is made up of 13 amino acids. The germline gives CDR1 SGDLS, CDR2 YYNGEE.